This T cell receptor beta chain was captured in a study of blood T cell repertoires in COVID-19. Overall study context: T cells, B-cell-depleted T cells, or PBMCs provided the cDNA or gDNA that served as material.

Living in 24 US areas, the participants were between roughly 18 and 90 years of age. Assignment of participants to cohorts was predicated upon participant-reported clinical history. Germline V gene data show CDR1 as SQVTM and CDR2 as ANQGSEA. The germline V and J ends were trimmed by 6 bases and 5 bases, with 13 bases remaining between them. The CDR3 is 12 residues long. Methods used by the authors: Amplification with reference gene primers provided the estimates of nucleated cell counts. Profiled with immunoSEQ multiplex PCR; TCRdb holds only in-frame clones, not every one. Clonal size and the V and J genes are those of that table, whereas D and trimming came from the DNA. The sample holds about 140,000 clones, roughly 90% seen once.

Sequenced sample: PBMCs or T cells enriched from blood (not recorded which). This clonotype originated in a man aged 50 to 60 who had recovered from COVID-19. The chain has TRBV29-1 and TRBJ1-1; unclear D gene. The CDR3 region is CSVTRGWTEAFF. DNA for the CDR3: TGCAGCGTGACTCGAGGGTGGACTGAAGCTTTCTTT. Full variable domain (missing parts from reference TRBV29-1 and TRBJ1-1): SAVISQKPSRDICQRGTSLTIQCQVDSQVTMMFWYRQQPGQSLTLIATANQGSEATYESGFVIDKFPISRPNLTFSTLTVSNMSPEDSSIYLCSVTRGWTEAFFGQGTRLTVV.